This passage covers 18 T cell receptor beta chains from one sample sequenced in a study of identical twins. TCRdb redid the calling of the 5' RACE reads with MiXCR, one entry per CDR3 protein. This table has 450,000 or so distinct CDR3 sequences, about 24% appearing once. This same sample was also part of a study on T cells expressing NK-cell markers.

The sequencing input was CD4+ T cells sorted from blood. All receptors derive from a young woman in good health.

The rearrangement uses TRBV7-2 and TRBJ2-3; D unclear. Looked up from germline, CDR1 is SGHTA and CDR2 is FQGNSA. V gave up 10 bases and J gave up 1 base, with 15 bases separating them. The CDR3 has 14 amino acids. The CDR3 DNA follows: TGTGCCACCAGGCGGCGGAGAGGCACAGATACGCAGTATTTT. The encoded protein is CATRRRRGTDTQYF. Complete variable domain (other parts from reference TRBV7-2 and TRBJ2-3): GAGVSQSPSNKVTEKGKDVELRCDPISGHTALYWYRQSLGQGLEFLIYFQGNSAPDKSGLPSDRFSAERTGGSVSTLTIQRTQQEDSAVYLCATRRRRGTDTQYFGPGTRLTVL.

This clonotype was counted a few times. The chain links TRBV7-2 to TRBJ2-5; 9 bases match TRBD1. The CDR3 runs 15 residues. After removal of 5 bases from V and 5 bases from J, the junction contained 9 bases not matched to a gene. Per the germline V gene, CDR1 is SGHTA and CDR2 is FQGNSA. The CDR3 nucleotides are TGTGCCAGCAGCCTCTGGGGACAGGGTTTGGAGACCCAGTACTTC. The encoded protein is CASSLWGQGLETQYF.

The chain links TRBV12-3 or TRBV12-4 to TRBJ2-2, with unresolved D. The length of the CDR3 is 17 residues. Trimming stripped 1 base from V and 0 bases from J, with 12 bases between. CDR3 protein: CASSLEKYIANTGELFF. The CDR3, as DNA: TGTGCCAGCAGTTTAGAAAAGTATATAGCGAACACCGGGGAGCTGTTTTTT.

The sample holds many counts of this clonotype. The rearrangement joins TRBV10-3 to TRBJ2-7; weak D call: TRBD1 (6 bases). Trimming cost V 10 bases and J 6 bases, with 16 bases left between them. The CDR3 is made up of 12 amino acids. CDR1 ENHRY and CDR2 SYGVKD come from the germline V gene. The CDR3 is CATGVWGREQYF. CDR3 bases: TGTGCCACAGGGGTTTGGGGGCGCGAGCAGTACTTC.

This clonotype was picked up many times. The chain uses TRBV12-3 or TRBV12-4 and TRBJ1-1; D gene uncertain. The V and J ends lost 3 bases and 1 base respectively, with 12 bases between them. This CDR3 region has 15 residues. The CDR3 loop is CASSFQLVGNTEAFF. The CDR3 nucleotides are TGTGCCAGCAGTTTCCAACTCGTTGGGAACACTGAAGCTTTCTTT.

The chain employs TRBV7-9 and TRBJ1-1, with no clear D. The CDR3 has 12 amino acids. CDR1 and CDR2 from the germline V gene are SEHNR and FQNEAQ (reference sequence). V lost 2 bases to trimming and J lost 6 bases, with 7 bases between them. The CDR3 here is CASSLTVSEAFF. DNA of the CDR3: TGTGCCAGCAGCTTAACGGTGTCTGAAGCTTTCTTT.

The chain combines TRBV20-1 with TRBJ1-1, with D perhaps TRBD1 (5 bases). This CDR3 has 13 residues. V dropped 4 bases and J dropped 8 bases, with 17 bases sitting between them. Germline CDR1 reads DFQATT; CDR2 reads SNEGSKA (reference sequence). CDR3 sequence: CSATHRSPSEAFF. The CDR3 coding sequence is TGCAGTGCTACCCACAGGAGCCCGTCAGAAGCTTTCTTT.

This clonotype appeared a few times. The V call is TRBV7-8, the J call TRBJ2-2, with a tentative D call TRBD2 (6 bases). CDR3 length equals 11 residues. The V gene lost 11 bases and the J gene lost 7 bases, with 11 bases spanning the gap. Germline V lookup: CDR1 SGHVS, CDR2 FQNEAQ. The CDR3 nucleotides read TGTGCCGGAGGGAGGCACGGGGAGCTGTTTTTT. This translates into CAGGRHGELFF.

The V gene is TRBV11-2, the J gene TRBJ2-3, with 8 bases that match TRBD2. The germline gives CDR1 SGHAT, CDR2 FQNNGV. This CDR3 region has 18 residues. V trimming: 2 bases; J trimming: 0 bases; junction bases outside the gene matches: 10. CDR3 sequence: CASSLFERGFTSTDTQYF. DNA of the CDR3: TGTGCCAGCAGCTTATTTGAGCGGGGGTTCACTAGCACAGATACGCAGTATTTT. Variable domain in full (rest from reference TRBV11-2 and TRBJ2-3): EAGVAQSPRYKIIEKRQSVAFWCNPISGHATLYWYQQILGQGPKLLIQFQNNGVVDDSQLPKDRFSAERLKGVDSTLKIQPAKLEDSAVYLCASSLFERGFTSTDTQYFGPGTRLTVL.

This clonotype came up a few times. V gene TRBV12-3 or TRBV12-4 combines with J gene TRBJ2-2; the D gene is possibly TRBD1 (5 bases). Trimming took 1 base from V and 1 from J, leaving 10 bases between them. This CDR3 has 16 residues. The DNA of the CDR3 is TGTGCCAGCAGTTTAGGCAGGGTGTTGAACACCGGGGAGCTGTTTTTT. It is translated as CASSLGRVLNTGELFF.

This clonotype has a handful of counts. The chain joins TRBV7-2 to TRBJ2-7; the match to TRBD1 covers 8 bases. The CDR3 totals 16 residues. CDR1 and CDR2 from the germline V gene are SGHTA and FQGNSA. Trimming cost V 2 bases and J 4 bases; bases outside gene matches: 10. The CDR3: CASSLYGQGGSYEQYF. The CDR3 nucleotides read TGTGCCAGCAGCTTATATGGACAGGGAGGCAGTTACGAGCAGTACTTC.

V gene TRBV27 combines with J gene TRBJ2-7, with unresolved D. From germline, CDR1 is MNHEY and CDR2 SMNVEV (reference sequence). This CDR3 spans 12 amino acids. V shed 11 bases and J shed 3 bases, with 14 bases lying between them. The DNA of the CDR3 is TGTGCCGTCAACGGACGGAACTACGAGCAGTACTTC. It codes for CAVNGRNYEQYF.

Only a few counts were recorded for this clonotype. For the CDR3, the DNA is TGTGCCAGCAGCTCTCGTACAGGGGGCTACGAGCAGTACTTC. Its protein is CASSSRTGGYEQYF. The chain links TRBV7-8 to TRBJ2-7; 8 positions agree with TRBD1. This CDR3 contains 14 residues. Losses at the gene ends were 4 bases for V and 3 bases for J; bases not matched to a gene: 5. Looked up from germline, CDR1 is SGHVS and CDR2 is FQNEAQ.

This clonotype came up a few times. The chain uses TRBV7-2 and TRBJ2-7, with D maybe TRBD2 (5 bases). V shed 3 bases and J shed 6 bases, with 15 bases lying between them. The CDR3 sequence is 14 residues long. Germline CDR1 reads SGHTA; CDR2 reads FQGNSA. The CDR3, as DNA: TGTGCCAGCAGCTTGGAGGCCTTCATAATCGAGCAGTACTTC. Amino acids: CASSLEAFIIEQYF.

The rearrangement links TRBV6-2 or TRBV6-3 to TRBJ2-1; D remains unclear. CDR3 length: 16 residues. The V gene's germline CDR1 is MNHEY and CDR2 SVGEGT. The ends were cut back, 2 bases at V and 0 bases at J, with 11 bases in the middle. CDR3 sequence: CASSYLGPSSYNEQFF. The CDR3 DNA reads TGTGCCAGCAGTTACCTGGGCCCGAGCTCCTACAATGAGCAGTTCTTC.

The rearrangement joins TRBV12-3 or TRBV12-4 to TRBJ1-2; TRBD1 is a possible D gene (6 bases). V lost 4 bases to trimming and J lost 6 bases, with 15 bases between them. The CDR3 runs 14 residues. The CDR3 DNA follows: TGTGCCAGCAGTTCGGACAGTAGAATAGATGGCTACACCTTC. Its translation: CASSSDSRIDGYTF.

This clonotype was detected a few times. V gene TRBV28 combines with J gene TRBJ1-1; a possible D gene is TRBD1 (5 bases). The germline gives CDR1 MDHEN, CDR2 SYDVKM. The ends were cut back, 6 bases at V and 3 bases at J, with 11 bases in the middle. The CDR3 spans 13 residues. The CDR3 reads CASRLDTYTEAFF. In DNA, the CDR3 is TGTGCCAGCAGGCTGGACACTTACACTGAAGCTTTCTTT.

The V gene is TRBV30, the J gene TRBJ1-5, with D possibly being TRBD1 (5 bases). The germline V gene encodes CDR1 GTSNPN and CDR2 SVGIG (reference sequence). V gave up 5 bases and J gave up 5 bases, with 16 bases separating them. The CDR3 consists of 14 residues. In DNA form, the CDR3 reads TGTGCCTGGGCCCCGGGGCCGAAACATCAGCCCCAGCATTTT. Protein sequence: CAWAPGPKHQPQHF. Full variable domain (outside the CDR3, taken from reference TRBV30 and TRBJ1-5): SQTIHQWPATLVQPVGSPLSLECTVEGTSNPNLYWYRQAAGRGLQLLFYSVGIGQISSEVPQNLSASRPQDRQFILSSKKLLLSDSGFYLCAWAPGPKHQPQHFGDGTRLSIL.